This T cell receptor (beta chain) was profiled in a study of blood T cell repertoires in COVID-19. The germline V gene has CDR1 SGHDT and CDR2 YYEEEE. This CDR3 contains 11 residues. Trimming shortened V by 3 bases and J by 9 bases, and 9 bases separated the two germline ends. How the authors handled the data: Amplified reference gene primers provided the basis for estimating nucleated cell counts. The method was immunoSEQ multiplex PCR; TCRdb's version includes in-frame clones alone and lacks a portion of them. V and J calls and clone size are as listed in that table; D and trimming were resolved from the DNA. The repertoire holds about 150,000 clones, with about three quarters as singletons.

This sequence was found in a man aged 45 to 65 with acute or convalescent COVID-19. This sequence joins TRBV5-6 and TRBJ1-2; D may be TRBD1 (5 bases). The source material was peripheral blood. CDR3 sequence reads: CASSWDLSYTF. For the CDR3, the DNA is TGTGCCAGCAGCTGGGACTTAAGCTACACCTTC.